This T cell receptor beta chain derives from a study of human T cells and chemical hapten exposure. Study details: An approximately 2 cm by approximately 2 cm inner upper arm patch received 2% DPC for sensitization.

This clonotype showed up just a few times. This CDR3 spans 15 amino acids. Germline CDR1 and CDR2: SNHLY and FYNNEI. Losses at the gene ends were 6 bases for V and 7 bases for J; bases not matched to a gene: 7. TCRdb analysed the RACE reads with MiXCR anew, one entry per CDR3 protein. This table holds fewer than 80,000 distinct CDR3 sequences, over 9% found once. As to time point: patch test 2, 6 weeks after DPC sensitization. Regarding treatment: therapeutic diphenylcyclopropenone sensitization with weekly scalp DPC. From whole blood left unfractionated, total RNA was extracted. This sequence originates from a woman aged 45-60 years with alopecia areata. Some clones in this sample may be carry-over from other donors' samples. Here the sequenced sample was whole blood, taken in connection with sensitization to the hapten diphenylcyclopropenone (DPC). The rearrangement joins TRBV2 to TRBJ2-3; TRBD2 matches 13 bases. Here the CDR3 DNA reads TGTGCCAGCAGCAGGACTAGCGGGAGTATGAATACGCAGTATTTT. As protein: CASSRTSGSMNTQYF.